These T cell receptor beta chains were read from a single sample in a study of cytomegalovirus exposure and HLA in healthy donors. The protocol was immunoSEQ multiplex PCR, while the TCRdb copy is restricted to in-frame clones and leaves out a portion. This table has 190,000 or so clones, less than 90% appearing once. The source material was PBMCs. These receptors were collected from a man aged 45-65 years in good health and CMV-seronegative. Each CDR3 is given with its conserved first and last residue. A D gene is named only where the DNA matches it firmly. Size values are once, few and many counts, or a class for expanded clones, and some rows have none.

V: TRBV9
size: .
J: TRBJ1-1
D: .
DNA: TGTGCCAGCAGCGGGCCTCCAGGGGTTACTGAAGCTTTCTTT
CDR3: CASSGPPGVTEAFF

V: TRBV4-3
size: .
J: TRBJ1-5
D: .
DNA: TGCGCCAGCAGCCAAGTTCTTGATCAGCCCCAGCATTTT
CDR3: CASSQVLDQPQHF

V: TRBV7-2
size: once
J: TRBJ2-7
D: .
DNA: TGTGCCAGCAGCCCCGCAGGATTACACGAGCAGTACTTC
CDR3: CASSPAGLHEQYF

V: TRBV6-6
size: .
J: TRBJ2-7
D: TRBD2
DNA: TGTGCCAGCAGTAGCTCCGGGACTAGCCGCCGGGAGCAGTACTTC
CDR3: CASSSSGTSRREQYF

V: TRBV29-1
size: .
J: TRBJ1-4
D: TRBD1
DNA: TGCAGCGTTACCGGGACAGCAACTAATGAAAAACTGTTTTTT
CDR3: CSVTGTATNEKLFF

V: TRBV29-1
size: once
J: TRBJ2-3
D: TRBD1
DNA: TGCAGCGTACCGGGACAGGGGGATACGCAGTATTTT
CDR3: CSVPGQGDTQYF

V: TRBV28
size: .
J: TRBJ2-3
D: TRBD1
DNA: TGTGCCAGCAGTTTAGGGGACAGAAGAATAGGTACGCAGTATTTT
CDR3: CASSLGDRRIGTQYF

V: TRBV5-4
size: .
J: TRBJ1-5
D: .
DNA: TGTGCCAGCAGCTTTCAGGGTATTCAGCCCCAGCATTTT
CDR3: CASSFQGIQPQHF

V: TRBV15
size: .
J: TRBJ2-1
D: TRBD1
DNA: TGTGCCACCAGCAGAGAACTTCGACAGGGGCCAAGGATTTCCTCCTACAATGAGCAGTTCTTC
CDR3: CATSRELRQGPRISSYNEQFF

V: TRBV2
size: .
J: TRBJ1-5
D: .
DNA: TGTGCCAGCAACGCCCCGGGGGTTCAGCCCCAGCATTTT
CDR3: CASNAPGVQPQHF

V: TRBV18
size: .
J: TRBJ2-3
D: .
DNA: TGTGCCAGCTCACCAAGCAGACAAACTTCAGATACGCAGTATTTT
CDR3: CASSPSRQTSDTQYF

V: TRBV6-1
size: once
J: TRBJ2-5
D: TRBD2
DNA: TGTGCCAGCAGTGACATCCGGGGAGGGAAGACCCAGTACTTC
CDR3: CASSDIRGGKTQYF

V: TRBV6-6
size: once
J: TRBJ2-7
D: TRBD1
DNA: TGTGCCAGCAGTTACTCCGGGACAGGGGTACCCTACGAGCAGTACTTC
CDR3: CASSYSGTGVPYEQYF

V: TRBV9
size: .
J: TRBJ2-7
D: TRBD2
DNA: TGTGCCAGCAGCACTGGGACTAGCGAACCTTACGAGCAGTACTTC
CDR3: CASSTGTSEPYEQYF

V: TRBV13
size: .
J: TRBJ2-1
D: TRBD1
DNA: TGTGCCAGCAGCCGGGGACAGGGTAATGAGCAGTTCTTC
CDR3: CASSRGQGNEQFF

V: TRBV15
size: .
J: TRBJ1-3
D: .
DNA: TGTGCCACCGGGCCCGGGATTAGCTCTGGAAACACCATATATTTT
CDR3: CATGPGISSGNTIYF

V: TRBV2
size: few
J: TRBJ2-7
D: TRBD1
DNA: TGTGCCAGCATCAGACAGGGAAACACCTACGAGCAGTACTTC
CDR3: CASIRQGNTYEQYF

V: TRBV7-6
size: .
J: TRBJ2-7
D: .
DNA: TGTGCCAGCAGCGATCCTAGGTCCTACGAGCAGTACTTC
CDR3: CASSDPRSYEQYF

V: TRBV21-1
size: .
J: TRBJ2-7
D: .
DNA: TGTGCCAGCAGCAAAGAGGCAGGGCTAGGACTACCTTACTACGAGCAGTACTTC
CDR3: CASSKEAGLGLPYYEQYF

V: TRBV5-1
size: .
J: TRBJ2-5
D: TRBD1
DNA: TGCGCCAGCAGCTCGGGACAGGGCCTGGGAGAGACCCAGTACTTC
CDR3: CASSSGQGLGETQYF

V: TRBV6-5
size: .
J: TRBJ2-7
D: .
DNA: TGTGCCAGCAGTCCCGGGGGTTCGTCCTACGAGCAGTACTTC
CDR3: CASSPGGSSYEQYF

V: TRBV25-1
size: .
J: TRBJ2-7
D: .
DNA: TGTGCCAGCAGCCCAAGAGGGGGTATTACTTACGAGCAGTACTTC
CDR3: CASSPRGGITYEQYF

V: TRBV7-3
size: .
J: TRBJ2-7
D: TRBD2
DNA: TGTGCCAGCAGCTCGGGGGGGGGAGTCGAGCAGTACTTC
CDR3: CASSSGGGVEQYF

V: TRBV6-5
size: few
J: TRBJ2-7
D: .
DNA: TGTGCCAGCAGTTACTCGAACTCTTACGAGCAGTACTTC
CDR3: CASSYSNSYEQYF

V: TRBV7-2
size: .
J: TRBJ1-2
D: .
DNA: TGTGCCAGCAGCCAGCGGGGGGCTGGGAACTATGGCTACACCTTC
CDR3: CASSQRGAGNYGYTF

V: TRBV7-9
size: .
J: TRBJ2-7
D: TRBD1
DNA: TGTGCCAGCAGCTCCGGACAGGCTGGGGCCTACGAGCAGTACTTC
CDR3: CASSSGQAGAYEQYF

V: TRBV7-2
size: .
J: TRBJ1-2
D: .
DNA: TGTGCCAGCAGCCGGGGTACGGGTAACACCTTC
CDR3: CASSRGTGNTF

V: TRBV18
size: .
J: TRBJ2-3
D: .
DNA: TGTGCCAGCTCACCAGGGCGAGATACGCAGTATTTT
CDR3: CASSPGRDTQYF

V: TRBV7-9
size: .
J: TRBJ2-6
D: .
DNA: TGTGCCAGCAGCCGTTTCCCGGGACTGGGAGGCTCTGGGGCCAACGTCCTGACTTTC
CDR3: CASSRFPGLGGSGANVLTF

V: TRBV19
size: once
J: TRBJ2-7
D: TRBD1
DNA: TGTGCCAGTAGCTCCGGGACAGGGCTCTCCTACGAGCAGTACTTC
CDR3: CASSSGTGLSYEQYF

V: TRBV7-9
size: .
J: TRBJ2-5
D: TRBD1
DNA: TGTTCCAGCAGCCCAAAAACAAGGACAGGGGACGGAGAGACCCAGTACTTC
CDR3: CSSSPKTRTGDGETQYF

V: TRBV27
size: .
J: TRBJ2-2
D: .
DNA: TGTGCCAGCAGTTTAACTCCGAACACCGGGGAGCTGTTTTTT
CDR3: CASSLTPNTGELFF

V: TRBV13
size: .
J: TRBJ2-5
D: TRBD2
DNA: TGTGCCAGCAGCTTAGGGTGGAACGGGGGGTACCAAGAGACCCAGTACTTC
CDR3: CASSLGWNGGYQETQYF

V: TRBV9
size: .
J: TRBJ2-3
D: TRBD2
DNA: TGTGCCAGCAGCGTGATGACTAGCGGGGACACAGATACGCAGTATTTT
CDR3: CASSVMTSGDTDTQYF

V: TRBV5-4
size: .
J: TRBJ2-1
D: TRBD2
DNA: TGTGCCAGCAGCCGCCCTGGGGGGAGGGGCAATGAGCAGTTCTTC
CDR3: CASSRPGGRGNEQFF

V: TRBV7-7
size: .
J: TRBJ2-7
D: TRBD1
DNA: TGTGCTAGCAGCGAAAAACCCGGGACAGAATACGAGCAGTACTTC
CDR3: CASSEKPGTEYEQYF

V: TRBV7-7
size: .
J: TRBJ1-6
D: .
DNA: TGTGCTAGCAGCCCGTGGGAGCCTCTGCTCCCTCATTCACCCCTCCACTTT
CDR3: CASSPWEPLLPHSPLHF

V: TRBV7-9
size: .
J: TRBJ1-2
D: TRBD1
DNA: TGTGCCAGCAGCAAGACAGGGGGCGGTTATGGCTACACCTTC
CDR3: CASSKTGGGYGYTF

V: TRBV5-6
size: .
J: TRBJ1-5
D: TRBD1
DNA: TGTGCCAGCAGCCGATATGGGACAGGGAATTATCAGCCCCAGCATTTT
CDR3: CASSRYGTGNYQPQHF

V: TRBV28
size: .
J: TRBJ2-7
D: .
DNA: TGTGCCAGCAGTTTATATAGTAGCGAGCAGTACTTC
CDR3: CASSLYSSEQYF

V: TRBV7-3
size: .
J: TRBJ2-5
D: TRBD2
DNA: TGTGCCAGCAGCCCTGGGGGGGGAGGGCCGGGGGAGACCCAGTACTTC
CDR3: CASSPGGGGPGETQYF

V: TRBV15
size: .
J: TRBJ2-5
D: TRBD2
DNA: TGTGCCACCAGCAGAGATCTTCGAAGCGGGAGGGCCCGAGAGACCCAGTACTTC
CDR3: CATSRDLRSGRARETQYF

V: TRBV7-7
size: .
J: TRBJ2-1
D: TRBD2
DNA: TGTGCTAGCAGCATTGGGACTAGCGGGAGCCTTGAGCAGTTCTTC
CDR3: CASSIGTSGSLEQFF

V: TRBV10-3
size: few
J: TRBJ1-1
D: .
DNA: TGTGCCATCAGTGAGTCGAAACCGGCGGACACTGAAGCTTTCTTT
CDR3: CAISESKPADTEAFF

V: TRBV29-1
size: .
J: TRBJ2-1
D: .
DNA: TGCAGCGTTGCGACATCCTCCTACAATGAGCAGTTCTTC
CDR3: CSVATSSYNEQFF